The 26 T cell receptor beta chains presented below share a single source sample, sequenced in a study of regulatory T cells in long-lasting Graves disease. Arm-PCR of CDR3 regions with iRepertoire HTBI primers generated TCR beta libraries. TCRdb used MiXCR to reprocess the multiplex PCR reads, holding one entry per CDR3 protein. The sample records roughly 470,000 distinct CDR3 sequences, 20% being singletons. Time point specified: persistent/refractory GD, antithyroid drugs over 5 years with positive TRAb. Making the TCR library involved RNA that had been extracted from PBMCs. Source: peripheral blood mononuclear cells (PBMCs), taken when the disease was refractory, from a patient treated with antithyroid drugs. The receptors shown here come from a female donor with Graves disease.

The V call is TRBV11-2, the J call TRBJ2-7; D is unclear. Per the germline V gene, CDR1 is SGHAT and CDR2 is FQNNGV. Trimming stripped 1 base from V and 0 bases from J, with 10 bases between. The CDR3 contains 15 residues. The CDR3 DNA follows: TGTGCCAGCAGCTTAGTACCGGAGAGCTCCTACGAGCAGTACTTC. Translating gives CASSLVPESSYEQYF. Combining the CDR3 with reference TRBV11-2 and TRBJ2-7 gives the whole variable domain EAGVAQSPRYKIIEKRQSVAFWCNPISGHATLYWYQQILGQGPKLLIQFQNNGVVDDSQLPKDRFSAERLKGVDSTLKIQPAKLEDSAVYLCASSLVPESSYEQYFGPGTRLTVT.

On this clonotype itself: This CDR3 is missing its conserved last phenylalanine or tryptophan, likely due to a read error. The CDR3 protein is CATGDGGNQPQHS. The CDR3 DNA reads TGTGCCACCGGGGACGGGGGCAATCAGCCCCAGCATTCT. The chain couples TRBV3-1 to TRBJ1-5; tentative D call: TRBD1 (5 bases). The CDR3 length is 13 residues. Germline V gives CDR1 LGHDT, CDR2 YNNKEL (reference sequence). Trimming removed 10 bases from V and 2 bases from J, with 12 bases in between.

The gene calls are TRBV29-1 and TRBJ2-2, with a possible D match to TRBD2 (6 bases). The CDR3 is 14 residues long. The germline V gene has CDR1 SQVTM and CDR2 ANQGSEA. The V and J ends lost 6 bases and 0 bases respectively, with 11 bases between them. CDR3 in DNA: TGCAGCGTGTTAGCGGACCCGAACACCGGGGAGCTGTTTTTT. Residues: CSVLADPNTGELFF.

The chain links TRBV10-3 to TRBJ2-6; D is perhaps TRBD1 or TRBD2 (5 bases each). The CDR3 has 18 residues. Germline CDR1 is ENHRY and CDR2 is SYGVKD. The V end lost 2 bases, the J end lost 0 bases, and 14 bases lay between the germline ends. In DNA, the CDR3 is TGTGCCATCAGTGAGATGGGGGTGTCGAGCTCTGGGGCCAACGTCCTGACTTTC. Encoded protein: CAISEMGVSSSGANVLTF.

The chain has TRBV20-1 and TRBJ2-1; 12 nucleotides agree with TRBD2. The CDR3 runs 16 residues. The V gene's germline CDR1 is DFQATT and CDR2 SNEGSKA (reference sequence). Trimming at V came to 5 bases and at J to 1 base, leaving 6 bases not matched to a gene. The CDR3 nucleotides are TGCAGTGCTCGGACTAGCGGGATCTCTTCCTACAATGAGCAGTTCTTC. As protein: CSARTSGISSYNEQFF.

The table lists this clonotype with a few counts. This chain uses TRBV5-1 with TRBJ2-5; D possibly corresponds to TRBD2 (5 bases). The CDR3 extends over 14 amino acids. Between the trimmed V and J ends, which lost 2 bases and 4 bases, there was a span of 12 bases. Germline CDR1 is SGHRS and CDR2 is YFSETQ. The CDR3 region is CASSFEGRGETQYF. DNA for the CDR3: TGCGCCAGCAGCTTCGAGGGTCGGGGAGAGACCCAGTACTTC.

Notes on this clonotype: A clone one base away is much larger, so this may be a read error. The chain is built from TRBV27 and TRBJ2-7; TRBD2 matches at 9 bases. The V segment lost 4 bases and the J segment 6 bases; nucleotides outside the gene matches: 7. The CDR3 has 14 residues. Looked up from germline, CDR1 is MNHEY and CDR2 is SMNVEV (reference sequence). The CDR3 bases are TGTGCCAGCAGTTGGGGGACTAGCAGGAGCGAGCAGTACTTC. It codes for CASSWGTSRSEQYF.

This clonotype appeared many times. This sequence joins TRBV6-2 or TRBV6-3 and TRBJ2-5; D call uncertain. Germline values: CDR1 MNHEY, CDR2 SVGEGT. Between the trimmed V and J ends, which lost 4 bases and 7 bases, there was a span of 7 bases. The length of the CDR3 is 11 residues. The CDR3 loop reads CASSFMGTQYF. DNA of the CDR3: TGTGCCAGCAGTTTCATGGGGACCCAGTACTTC.

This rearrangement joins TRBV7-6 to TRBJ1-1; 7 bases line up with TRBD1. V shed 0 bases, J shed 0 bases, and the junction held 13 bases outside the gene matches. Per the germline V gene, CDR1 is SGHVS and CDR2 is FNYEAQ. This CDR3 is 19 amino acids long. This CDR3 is CASSLAGAGGSSMNTEAFF. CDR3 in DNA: TGTGCCAGCAGCTTAGCGGGGGCAGGGGGATCGTCAATGAACACTGAAGCTTTCTTT.

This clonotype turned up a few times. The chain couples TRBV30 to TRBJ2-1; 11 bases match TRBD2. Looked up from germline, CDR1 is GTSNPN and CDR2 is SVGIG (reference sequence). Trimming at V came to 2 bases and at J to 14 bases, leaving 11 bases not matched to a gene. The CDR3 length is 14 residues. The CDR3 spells CAWSFSTSGSREFF. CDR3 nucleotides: TGTGCCTGGAGTTTTTCCACTAGCGGGAGCCGCGAGTTCTTC.

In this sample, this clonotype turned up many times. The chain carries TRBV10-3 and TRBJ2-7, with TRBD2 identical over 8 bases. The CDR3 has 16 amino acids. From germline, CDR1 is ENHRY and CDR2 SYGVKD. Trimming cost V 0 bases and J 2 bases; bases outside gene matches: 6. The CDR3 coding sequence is TGTGCCATCAGTGAGTCGACAAGCGGGGGTACCTACGAGCAGTACTTC. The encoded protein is CAISESTSGGTYEQYF.

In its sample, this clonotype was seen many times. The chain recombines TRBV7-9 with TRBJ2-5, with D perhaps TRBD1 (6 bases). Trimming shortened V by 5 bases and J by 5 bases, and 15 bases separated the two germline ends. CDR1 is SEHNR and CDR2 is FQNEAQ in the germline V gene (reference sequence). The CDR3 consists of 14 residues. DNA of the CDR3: TGTGCCAGCAGCCCCGAGAGGGGGAAGGAGACCCAGTACTTC. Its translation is CASSPERGKETQYF. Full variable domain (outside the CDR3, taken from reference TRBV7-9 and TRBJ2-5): DTGVSQNPRHKITKRGQNVTFRCDPISEHNRLYWYRQTLGQGPEFLTYFQNEAQLEKSRLLSDRFSAERPKGSFSTLEIQRTEQGDSAMYLCASSPERGKETQYFGPGTRLLVL.

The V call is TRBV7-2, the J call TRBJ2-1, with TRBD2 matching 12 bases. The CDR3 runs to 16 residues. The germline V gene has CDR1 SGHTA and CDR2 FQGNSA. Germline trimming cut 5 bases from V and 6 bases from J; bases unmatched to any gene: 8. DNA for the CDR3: TGTGCCAGCAGCATGAGACTAGCGGGAGATCGCAATGAGCAGTTCTTC. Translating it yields CASSMRLAGDRNEQFF. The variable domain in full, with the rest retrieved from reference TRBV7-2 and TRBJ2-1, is GAGVSQSPSNKVTEKGKDVELRCDPISGHTALYWYRQSLGQGLEFLIYFQGNSAPDKSGLPSDRFSAERTGGSVSTLTIQRTQQEDSAVYLCASSMRLAGDRNEQFFGPGTRLTVL.

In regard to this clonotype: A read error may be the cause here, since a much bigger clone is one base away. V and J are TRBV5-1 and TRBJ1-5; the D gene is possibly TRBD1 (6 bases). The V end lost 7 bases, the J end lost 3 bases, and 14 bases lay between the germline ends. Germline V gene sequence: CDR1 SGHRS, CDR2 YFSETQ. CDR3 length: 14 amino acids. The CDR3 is CASGETGYNQPQHF. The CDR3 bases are TGCGCCAGCGGCGAAACAGGGTACAATCAGCCCCAGCATTTT.

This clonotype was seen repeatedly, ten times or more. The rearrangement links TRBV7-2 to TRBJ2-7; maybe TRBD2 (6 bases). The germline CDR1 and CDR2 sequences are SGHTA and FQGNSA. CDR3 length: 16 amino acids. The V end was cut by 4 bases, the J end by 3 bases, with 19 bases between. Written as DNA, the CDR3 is TGTGCCAGCAGCTCCGGACCAGGGAGGCTAAACTACGAGCAGTACTTC. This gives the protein CASSSGPGRLNYEQYF. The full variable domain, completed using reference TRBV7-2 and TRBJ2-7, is GAGVSQSPSNKVTEKGKDVELRCDPISGHTALYWYRQSLGQGLEFLIYFQGNSAPDKSGLPSDRFSAERTGGSVSTLTIQRTQQEDSAVYLCASSSGPGRLNYEQYFGPGTRLTVT.

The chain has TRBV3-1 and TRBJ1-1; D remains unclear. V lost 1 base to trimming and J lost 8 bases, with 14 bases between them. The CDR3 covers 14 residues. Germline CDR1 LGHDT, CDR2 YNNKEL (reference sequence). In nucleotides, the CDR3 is TGTGCCAGCAGCCAAGCCGACGCCAGCAGCGAAGCTTTCTTT. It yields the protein CASSQADASSEAFF.

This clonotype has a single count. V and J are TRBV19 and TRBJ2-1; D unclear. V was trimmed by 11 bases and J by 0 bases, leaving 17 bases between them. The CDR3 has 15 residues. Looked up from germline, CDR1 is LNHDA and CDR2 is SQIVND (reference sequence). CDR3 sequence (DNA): TGTGCCGCCTCCAGGTATTTGGGCTCCTACAATGAGCAGTTCTTC. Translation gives CAASRYLGSYNEQFF.

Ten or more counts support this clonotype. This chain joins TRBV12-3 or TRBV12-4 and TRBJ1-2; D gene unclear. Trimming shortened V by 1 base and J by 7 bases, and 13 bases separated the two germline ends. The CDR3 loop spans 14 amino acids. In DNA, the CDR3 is TGTGCCAGCAGTTTAGTGTCGGCCCTGGGTGGCTACACCTTC. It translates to CASSLVSALGGYTF.

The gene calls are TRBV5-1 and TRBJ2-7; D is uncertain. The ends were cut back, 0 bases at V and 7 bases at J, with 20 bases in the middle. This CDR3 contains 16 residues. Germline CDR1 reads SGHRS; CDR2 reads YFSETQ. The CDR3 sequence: CASSLVFSREVIEQYF. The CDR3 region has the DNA TGCGCCAGCAGCTTGGTTTTTTCCAGAGAGGTGATTGAGCAGTACTTC.

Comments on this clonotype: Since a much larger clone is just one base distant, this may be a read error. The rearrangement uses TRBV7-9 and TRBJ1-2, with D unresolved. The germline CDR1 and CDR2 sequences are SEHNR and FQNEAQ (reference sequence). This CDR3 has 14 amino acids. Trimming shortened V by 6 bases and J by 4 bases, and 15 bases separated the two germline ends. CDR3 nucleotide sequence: TGTGCCAGCAGTTTACCCGGGATACTCTATGGCTACACCTTC. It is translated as CASSLPGILYGYTF.

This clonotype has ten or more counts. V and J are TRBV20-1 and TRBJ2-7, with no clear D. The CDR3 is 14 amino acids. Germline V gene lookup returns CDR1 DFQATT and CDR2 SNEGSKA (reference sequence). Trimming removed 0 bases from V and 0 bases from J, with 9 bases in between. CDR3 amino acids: CSARDWKDSYEQYF. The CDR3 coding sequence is TGCAGTGCTAGAGATTGGAAGGACTCCTACGAGCAGTACTTC.

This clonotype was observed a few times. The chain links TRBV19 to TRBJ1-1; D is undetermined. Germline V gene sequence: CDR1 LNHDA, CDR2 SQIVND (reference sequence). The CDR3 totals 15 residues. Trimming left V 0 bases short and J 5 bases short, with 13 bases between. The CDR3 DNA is TGTGCCAGTAGTATAGATTGGAGTGGCGGGACTGAAGCTTTCTTT. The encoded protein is CASSIDWSGGTEAFF.

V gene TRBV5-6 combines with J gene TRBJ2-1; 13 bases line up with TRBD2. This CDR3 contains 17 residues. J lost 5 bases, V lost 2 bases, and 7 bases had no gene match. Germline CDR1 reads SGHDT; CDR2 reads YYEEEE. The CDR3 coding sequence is TGTGCCAGCAGCTTCGGGGGGACTAGCGGGAAAGACAATGAGCAGTTCTTC. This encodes CASSFGGTSGKDNEQFF.

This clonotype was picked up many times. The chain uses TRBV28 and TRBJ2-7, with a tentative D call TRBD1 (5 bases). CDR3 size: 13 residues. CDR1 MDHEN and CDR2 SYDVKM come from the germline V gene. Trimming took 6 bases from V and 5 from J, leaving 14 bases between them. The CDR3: CASSLTGPNEQYF. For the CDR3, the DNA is TGTGCCAGCAGCTTAACAGGTCCTAACGAGCAGTACTTC. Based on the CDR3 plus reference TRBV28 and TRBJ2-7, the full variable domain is DVKVTQSSRYLVKRTGEKVFLECVQDMDHENMFWYRQDPGLGLRLIYFSYDVKMKEKGDIPEGYSVSREKKERFSLILESASTNQTSMYLCASSLTGPNEQYFGPGTRLTVT.

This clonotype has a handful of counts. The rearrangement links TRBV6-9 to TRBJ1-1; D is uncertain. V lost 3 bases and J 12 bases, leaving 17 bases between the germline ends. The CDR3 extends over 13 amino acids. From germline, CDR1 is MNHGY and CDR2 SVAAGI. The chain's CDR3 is CASSYPRQPGTFF. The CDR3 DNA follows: TGTGCCAGCAGTTACCCCCGGCAGCCGGGCACTTTCTTT.

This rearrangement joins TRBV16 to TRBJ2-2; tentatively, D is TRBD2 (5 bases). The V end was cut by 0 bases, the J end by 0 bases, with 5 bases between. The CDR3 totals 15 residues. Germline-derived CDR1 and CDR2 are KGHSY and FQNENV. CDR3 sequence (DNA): TGTGCCAGCAGCCAATCTAGCGCGAACACCGGGGAGCTGTTTTTT. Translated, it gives CASSQSSANTGELFF.